This T cell receptor beta chain was observed in a study of T cell repertoires in ileal Crohn's disease. Data came from immunoSEQ multiplex PCR; TCRdb stores just in-frame clones and leaves some out. The data hold a few thousand clones, with under 75% observed a single time. This CDR3 spans 14 amino acids. The V end lost 8 bases, the J end lost 3 bases, and 20 bases lay between the germline ends. Germline CDR1 reads GTSNPN; CDR2 reads SVGIG (reference sequence). Note on this clone: The antigen remains unidentified.

Findings of the study overall: Within the first postoperative year, endoscopy came at median approximately 6.9 months. Compared with non-smokers, active smokers at surgery showed more clonal expansions. High-frequency clones were more common in sorted CD8 than CD4 cells. All patients with clonality above 26.8% had endoscopic recurrence.

Sample time point: neoterminal ileum biopsy at postoperative endoscopy, about 6 months after surgery. The sequenced sample was ileal tissue. The V call is TRBV30, the J call TRBJ2-7; D not resolved. The sequence came from an adult with Crohn's disease. CDR3: CAAQLGGYDYEQYV. The CDR3 region has the DNA TGTGCCGCCCAACTTGGCGGCTACGACTACGAGCAGTACGTC.